The 15 T cell receptor beta chains reported below all come from one sample, sequenced in a study of cytomegalovirus exposure and HLA in healthy donors. Profiling relied on immunoSEQ multiplex PCR, and the TCRdb table lists in-frame clones only, not all of them. This table holds over 45,000 clones, 93% found once. What was sequenced was PBMCs. The receptors here all came from a woman aged 18-29 years in good health and CMV-seronegative.

J is TRBJ2-1 and V is TRBV7-9; D not certain. Germline CDR1 is SEHNR and CDR2 is FQNEAQ (reference sequence). There are 13 residues in the CDR3. Trimming removed 1 base at V and 10 bases at J, with 11 bases between. The DNA of the CDR3 is TGTGCCAGCAGCTTAGTTGGTCCCGGGGAGCAGTTCTTC. Amino acid sequence: CASSLVGPGEQFF.

The CDR3 here is CASSLEVDSTDTQYF. For the CDR3, the DNA is TGTGCCAGCAGCTTGGAAGTAGATAGCACAGATACGCAGTATTTT. The chain carries TRBV5-6 and TRBJ2-3; D not certain. V was clipped by 0 bases and J by 0 bases, with 8 bases between them. This CDR3 region has 15 residues. Germline values: CDR1 SGHDT, CDR2 YYEEEE.

The chain has TRBV2 and TRBJ2-3; 7 bases are a match to TRBD2. The CDR3 has 17 amino acids. CDR1 is SNHLY, CDR2 FYNNEI, per germline. The ends lost 1 base at V and 1 base at J; junction bases unmatched: 8. The CDR3 loop is CASSEGLRTSGTDTQYF. The CDR3 DNA reads TGTGCCAGCAGTGAAGGATTGAGAACTAGCGGCACAGATACGCAGTATTTT.

J is TRBJ2-1 and V is TRBV29-1, with D possibly being TRBD1 (5 bases). The V end was cut by 2 bases, the J end by 2 bases, with 10 bases between. The CDR3 length is 14 residues. Germline V gene data show CDR1 as SQVTM and CDR2 as ANQGSEA. CDR3 DNA sequence: TGCAGCGTTGAATCACAGGCGGCCTACAATGAGCAGTTCTTC. As protein: CSVESQAAYNEQFF.

V gene TRBV18 combines with J gene TRBJ2-7; no reliable D call. From germline, CDR1 is KGHSH and CDR2 LQKENI. Trimming shortened V by 0 bases and J by 5 bases, and 11 bases separated the two germline ends. The CDR3 extends over 14 amino acids. The CDR3 loop is CASSPPNRENEQYF. The CDR3 nucleotides read TGTGCCAGCTCACCACCGAACAGAGAGAACGAGCAGTACTTC.

J is TRBJ2-3 and V is TRBV5-1; 7 bases match TRBD2. Germline values: CDR1 SGHRS, CDR2 YFSETQ. With 5 bases clipped from V and 6 bases from J, the junction kept 12 bases outside the gene matches. This CDR3 has 15 amino acids. CDR3 amino acids: CASRPPAGPRDTQYF. CDR3 nucleotide sequence: TGCGCCAGCAGGCCCCCAGCGGGGCCGCGGGATACGCAGTATTTT.

This chain links TRBV6-4 with TRBJ1-2; TRBD1 matches at 7 bases. This CDR3 comprises 13 residues. Trimming at V came to 4 bases and at J to 8 bases, leaving 7 bases not matched to a gene. Germline CDR1 MRHNA, CDR2 SNTAGT. CDR3 sequence (DNA): TGTGCCAGCAGTGGGGCCAGGGGGGTCGGCTACACCTTC. It yields the protein CASSGARGVGYTF.

The chain joins TRBV11-3 to TRBJ2-7; 10 positions agree with TRBD1. The trim removed 3 bases at V and 5 bases at J, leaving 4 bases unmatched. The CDR3 is 14 amino acids. CDR1 and CDR2 (germline): SGHNT, YENEEA. CDR3 sequence (DNA): TGTGCCAGCAGCTTGGGGGACAGGGGCCACGAGCAGTACGTC. Its protein product is CASSLGDRGHEQYV.

The rearrangement uses TRBV7-2 and TRBJ2-2, with D perhaps TRBD1 (6 bases). The germline V gene has CDR1 SGHTA and CDR2 FQGNSA. Deletions cut 5 bases from V and 3 bases from J, with 19 bases between. The CDR3 contains 17 residues. DNA for the CDR3: TGTGCCAGCAGCCCACGCTGGGACACAATTTACACCGGGGAGCTGTTTTTT. It translates to CASSPRWDTIYTGELFF.

A few counts support this clone. This sequence joins TRBV6-5 and TRBJ1-1, with D possibly matching TRBD1 (5 bases). The germline V and J ends were trimmed by 6 bases and 6 bases, with 14 bases remaining between them. The germline V gene has CDR1 MNHEY and CDR2 SVGAGI. The CDR3 extends over 13 amino acids. The DNA for the CDR3 is TGTGCCAGCAGCCGCCTCCGGGGGGCTGAAGCTTTCTTT. It yields the protein CASSRLRGAEAFF.

The chain is built from TRBV11-2 and TRBJ1-2; D gene ambiguous. V dropped 2 bases and J dropped 5 bases, with 6 bases sitting between them. The germline gives CDR1 SGHAT, CDR2 FQNNGV. The CDR3 runs 12 residues. CDR3: CASSLQKYGYTF. DNA for the CDR3: TGTGCCAGCAGCTTACAGAAATATGGCTACACCTTC.

The chain is built from TRBV29-1 and TRBJ1-2, with D possibly matching TRBD1 (5 bases). V lost 3 bases and J lost 4, with 9 bases in between. The germline gives CDR1 SQVTM, CDR2 ANQGSEA. The length of the CDR3 is 12 residues. Here the CDR3 DNA reads TGCAGCGTTGAGGGACTGAGCTATGGCTACACCTTC. Translated, it gives CSVEGLSYGYTF.

The rearrangement uses TRBV7-9 and TRBJ2-1; 12 nucleotides match TRBD1. The J segment lost 0 bases and the V segment lost 7 bases, leaving 13 bases of the junction unmatched. The CDR3 runs 19 residues. Germline loops: CDR1 SEHNR, CDR2 FQNEAQ (reference sequence). DNA of the CDR3: TGTGCCAGCAACAGCCAGGGACAGGGGGCCTTGAGCTCCTACAATGAGCAGTTCTTC. It codes for CASNSQGQGALSSYNEQFF. Based on the CDR3 plus reference TRBV7-9 and TRBJ2-1, the full variable domain is DTGVSQNPRHKITKRGQNVTFRCDPISEHNRLYWYRQTLGQGPEFLTYFQNEAQLEKSRLLSDRFSAERPKGSFSTLEIQRTEQGDSAMYLCASNSQGQGALSSYNEQFFGPGTRLTVL.

This sequence joins TRBV11-3 and TRBJ2-2; 8 bases agree with TRBD2. CDR1 and CDR2 from the germline V gene are SGHNT and YENEEA. The CDR3 has 16 residues. J was trimmed by 6 bases and V by 3 bases; bases with no gene match: 9. The CDR3 reads CASSLGTRRDAGELFF. For the CDR3, the DNA is TGTGCCAGCAGCTTGGGGACTAGACGTGATGCCGGGGAGCTGTTTTTT.

The genes are TRBV12-5 and TRBJ2-1, with a tentative D call TRBD2 (5 bases). Trimming took 5 bases from V and 2 from J, leaving 13 bases between them. This CDR3 is 15 amino acids long. Germline loops: CDR1 LGHNT, CDR2 FRNRAP. CDR3 loop: CASGPPTITYNEQFF. In DNA form, the CDR3 reads TGTGCTAGTGGTCCACCGACTATCACCTACAATGAGCAGTTCTTC.